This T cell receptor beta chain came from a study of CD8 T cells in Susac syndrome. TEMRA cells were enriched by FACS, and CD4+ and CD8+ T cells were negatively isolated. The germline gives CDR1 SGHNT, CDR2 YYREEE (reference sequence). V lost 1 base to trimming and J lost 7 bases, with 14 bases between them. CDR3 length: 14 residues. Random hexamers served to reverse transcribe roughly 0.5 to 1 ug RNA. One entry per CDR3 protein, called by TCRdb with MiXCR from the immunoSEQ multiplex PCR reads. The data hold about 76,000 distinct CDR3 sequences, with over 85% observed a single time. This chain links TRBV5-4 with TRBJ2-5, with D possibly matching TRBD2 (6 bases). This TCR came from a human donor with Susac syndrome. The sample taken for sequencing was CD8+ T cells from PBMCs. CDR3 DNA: TGTGCCAGCAGCTTGTATACAGCGGAGGGGACCCAGTACTTC. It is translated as CASSLYTAEGTQYF.